This is a list of T cell receptor beta chains from one sample in a study of shared clonotypes between healthy human individuals. Data came from immunoSEQ multiplex PCR; TCRdb stores just in-frame clones and leaves some out. The sample has over a million clones, approximately 96% seen once. The sequencing sample was made of naive CD4+ T cells sorted from blood. All receptors derive from a man aged 25-45 years in good health. CDR3s include the opening cysteine and the closing phenylalanine or tryptophan. The order of the fields is J gene, D gene, V gene, CDR3 protein, CDR3 DNA. D genes are given only for firm matches.

j_gene: TRBJ2-2
d_gene: -
v_gene: TRBV7-6
CDR3aa: CASSAAGTGGITGELFF
CDR3nt: TGTGCCAGCAGCGCGGCCGGGACCGGAGGGATAACCGGGGAGCTGTTTTTT

j_gene: TRBJ2-1
d_gene: TRBD2
v_gene: TRBV27
CDR3aa: CASSAYSGRVIEQFF
CDR3nt: TGTGCCAGCAGTGCTTATAGCGGGAGGGTAATTGAGCAGTTCTTC

j_gene: TRBJ2-3
d_gene: -
v_gene: TRBV4-1
CDR3aa: CASSHIYDTQYF
CDR3nt: TGCGCCAGCAGTCACATCTATGATACGCAGTATTTT

j_gene: TRBJ2-2
d_gene: TRBD1
v_gene: TRBV28
CDR3aa: CASSPPLGQGGTGELFF
CDR3nt: TGTGCCAGCAGTCCCCCTTTGGGACAGGGCGGTACCGGGGAGCTGTTTTTT

j_gene: TRBJ2-3
d_gene: TRBD2
v_gene: TRBV7-6
CDR3aa: CASSLGSSGTTDTQYF
CDR3nt: TGTGCCAGCAGCTTAGGGTCTAGCGGGACCACAGATACGCAGTATTTT

j_gene: TRBJ1-4
d_gene: -
v_gene: TRBV6-6
CDR3aa: CASSMKVEKLFF
CDR3nt: TGTGCCAGCTCCATGAAGGTAGAAAAACTGTTTTTT

j_gene: TRBJ1-2
d_gene: TRBD1
v_gene: TRBV10-3
CDR3aa: CAISDLNSPGQRNGYTF
CDR3nt: TGTGCCATCAGTGACCTAAACTCCCCGGGACAGCGTAATGGCTACACCTTC

j_gene: TRBJ2-5
d_gene: TRBD1
v_gene: TRBV5-4
CDR3aa: CASSSGTGYQETQYF
CDR3nt: TGTGCCAGCAGCTCCGGGACAGGGTACCAAGAGACCCAGTACTTC

j_gene: TRBJ1-1
d_gene: -
v_gene: TRBV5-1
CDR3aa: CASTPGDVVNTEAFF
CDR3nt: TGCGCCAGCACGCCGGGGGACGTCGTGAACACTGAAGCTTTCTTT

j_gene: TRBJ2-3
d_gene: TRBD2
v_gene: TRBV9
CDR3aa: CASSVRLAGTHTQYF
CDR3nt: TGTGCCAGCAGCGTGCGACTAGCGGGAACTCATACGCAGTATTTT

j_gene: TRBJ2-3
d_gene: TRBD1
v_gene: TRBV25-1
CDR3aa: CASSSPVRGDTQYF
CDR3nt: TGTGCCAGCAGTTCCCCGGTCAGGGGGGATACGCAGTATTTT

j_gene: TRBJ1-3
d_gene: -
v_gene: TRBV18
CDR3aa: CASSPLGPASSGNTIYF
CDR3nt: TGTGCCAGCTCACCACTCGGGCCGGCTAGCTCTGGAAACACCATATATTTT

j_gene: TRBJ2-5
d_gene: -
v_gene: TRBV7-7
CDR3aa: CASSRGTIETQYF
CDR3nt: TGTGCCAGCAGCCGGGGGACGATAGAGACCCAGTACTTC

j_gene: TRBJ2-1
d_gene: TRBD1
v_gene: TRBV6-5
CDR3aa: CASSYQDRVFNEQFF
CDR3nt: TGTGCCAGCAGTTACCAGGACAGGGTGTTCAATGAGCAGTTCTTC